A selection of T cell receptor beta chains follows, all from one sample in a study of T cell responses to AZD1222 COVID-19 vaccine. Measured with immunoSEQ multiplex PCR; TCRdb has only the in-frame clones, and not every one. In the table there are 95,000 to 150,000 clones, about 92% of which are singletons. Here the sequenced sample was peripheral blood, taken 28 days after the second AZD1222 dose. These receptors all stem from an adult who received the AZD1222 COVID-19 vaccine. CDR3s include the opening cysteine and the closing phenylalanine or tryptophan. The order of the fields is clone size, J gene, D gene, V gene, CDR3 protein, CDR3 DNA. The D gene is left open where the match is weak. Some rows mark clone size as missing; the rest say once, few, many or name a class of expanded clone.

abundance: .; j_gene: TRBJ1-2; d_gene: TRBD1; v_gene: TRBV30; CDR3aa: CAWSSGQGGYGYTF; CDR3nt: TGTGCCTGGAGCTCCGGTCAGGGGGGGTATGGCTACACCTTC
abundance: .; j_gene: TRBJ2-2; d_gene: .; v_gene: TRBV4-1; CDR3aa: CASSKGPVTGELFF; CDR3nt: TGCGCCAGCAGCAAAGGCCCGGTCACCGGGGAGCTGTTTTTT
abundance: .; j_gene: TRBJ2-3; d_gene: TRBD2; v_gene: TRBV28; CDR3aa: CASRGLADTQYF; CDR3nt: TGTGCCAGCAGGGGACTAGCAGATACGCAGTATTTT
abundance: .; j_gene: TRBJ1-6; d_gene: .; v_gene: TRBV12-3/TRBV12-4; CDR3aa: CASSLAGTPLHF; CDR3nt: TGTGCCAGCAGTTTAGCGGGCACACCCCTCCACTTT
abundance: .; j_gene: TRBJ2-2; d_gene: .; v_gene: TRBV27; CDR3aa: CASSRTPGLGTNTGELFF; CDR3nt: TGTGCCAGCAGCCGTACACCGGGGCTAGGGACGAACACCGGGGAGCTGTTTTTT
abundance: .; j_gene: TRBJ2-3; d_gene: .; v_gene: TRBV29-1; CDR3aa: CSVESGPGFGTDTQYF; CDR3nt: TGCAGCGTTGAATCCGGCCCTGGGTTCGGCACAGATACGCAGTATTTT
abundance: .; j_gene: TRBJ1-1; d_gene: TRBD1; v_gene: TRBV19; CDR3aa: CASTGPQGYTEAFF; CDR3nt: TGTGCCAGTACCGGCCCACAGGGGTACACTGAAGCTTTCTTT
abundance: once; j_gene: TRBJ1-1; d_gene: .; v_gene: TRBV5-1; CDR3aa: CASSLTPPPVNTEAFF; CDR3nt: TGCGCCAGCAGCTTGACGCCGCCGCCGGTGAACACTGAAGCTTTCTTT
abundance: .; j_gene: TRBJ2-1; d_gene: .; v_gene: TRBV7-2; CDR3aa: CASQGSGGYEQFF; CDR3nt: TGTGCCAGCCAAGGGAGCGGTGGTTATGAGCAGTTCTTC
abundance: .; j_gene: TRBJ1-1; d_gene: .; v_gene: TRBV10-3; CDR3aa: CATTEQPNTEAFF; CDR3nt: TGTGCCACGACCGAACAACCTAACACTGAAGCTTTCTTT
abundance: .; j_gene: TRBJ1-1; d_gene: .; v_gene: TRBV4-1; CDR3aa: CASSRGGDTEAFF; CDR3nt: TGCGCCAGCAGCAGGGGAGGGGATACTGAAGCTTTCTTT
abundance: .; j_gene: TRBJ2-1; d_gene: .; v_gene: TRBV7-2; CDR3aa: CASSSVSGRGGRNEQFF; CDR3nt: TGTGCCAGCAGCTCCGTATCAGGGCGGGGTGGCCGCAATGAGCAGTTCTTC
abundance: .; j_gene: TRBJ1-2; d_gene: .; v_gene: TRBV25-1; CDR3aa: CASSESLGYGYTF; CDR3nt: TGTGCCAGCAGTGAATCCTTGGGCTATGGCTACACCTTC
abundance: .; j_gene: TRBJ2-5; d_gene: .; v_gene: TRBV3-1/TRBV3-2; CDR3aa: CASSQTPPTGTQETQYF; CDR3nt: TGTGCCAGCAGCCAAACCCCCCCGACAGGAACCCAAGAGACCCAGTACTTC
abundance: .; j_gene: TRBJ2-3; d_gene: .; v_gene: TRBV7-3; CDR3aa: CASSPDTNTDTQYF; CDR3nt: TGTGCCAGCAGCCCCGATACGAACACAGATACGCAGTATTTT
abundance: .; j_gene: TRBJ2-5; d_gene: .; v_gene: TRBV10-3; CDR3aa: CAIRRGGHLQETQYF; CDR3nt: TGTGCCATCAGAAGAGGGGGACACCTACAAGAGACCCAGTACTTC
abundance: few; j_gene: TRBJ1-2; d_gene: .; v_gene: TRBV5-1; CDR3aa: CASSAEEGNFYGYTF; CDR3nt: TGCGCCAGCAGCGCCGAGGAGGGCAATTTCTATGGCTACACCTTC
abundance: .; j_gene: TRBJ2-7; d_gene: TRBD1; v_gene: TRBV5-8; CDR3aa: CASSPTGDSSYEQYF; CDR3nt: TGTGCCAGCAGCCCTACAGGGGATAGCTCCTACGAGCAGTACTTC
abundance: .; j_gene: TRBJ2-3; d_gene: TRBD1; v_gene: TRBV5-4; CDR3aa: CASSLEGQTTDTQYF; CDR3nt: TGTGCCAGCAGCTTGGAGGGACAGACCACAGATACGCAGTATTTT
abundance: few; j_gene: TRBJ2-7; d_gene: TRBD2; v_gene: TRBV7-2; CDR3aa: CASSRTSGDYEQYF; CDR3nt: TGTGCCAGCAGCCGGACTAGCGGGGACTACGAGCAGTACTTC
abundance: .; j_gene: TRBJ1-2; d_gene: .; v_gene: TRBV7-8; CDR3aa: CASSLAVGGQNYGYTF; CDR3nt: TGTGCCAGCAGCTTAGCGGTTGGAGGACAGAACTATGGCTACACCTTC
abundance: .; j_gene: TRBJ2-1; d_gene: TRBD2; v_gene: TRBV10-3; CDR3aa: CAIRLTSGTYNEQFF; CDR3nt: TGTGCCATCAGACTCACTAGCGGGACCTACAATGAGCAGTTCTTC
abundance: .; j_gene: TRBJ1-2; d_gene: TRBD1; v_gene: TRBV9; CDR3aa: CASTHGEGQGNYGYTF; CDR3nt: TGTGCCAGCACCCACGGTGAAGGACAGGGGAACTATGGCTACACCTTC
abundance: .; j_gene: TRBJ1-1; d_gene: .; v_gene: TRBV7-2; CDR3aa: CASLLQEMNTEAFF; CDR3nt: TGTGCCAGCTTATTACAGGAGATGAACACTGAAGCTTTCTTT
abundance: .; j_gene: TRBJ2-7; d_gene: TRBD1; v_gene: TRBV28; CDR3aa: CASSYGTGNYEQYF; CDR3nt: TGTGCCAGCAGTTACGGGACAGGGAACTACGAGCAGTACTTC
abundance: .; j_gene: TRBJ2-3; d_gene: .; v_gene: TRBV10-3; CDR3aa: CAISASQGRRGTDTQYF; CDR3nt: TGTGCCATCAGTGCATCACAGGGGAGGCGGGGCACAGATACGCAGTATTTT
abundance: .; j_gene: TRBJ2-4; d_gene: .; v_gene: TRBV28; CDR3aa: CASSSGGGIQYF; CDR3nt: TGTGCCAGCAGTTCCGGAGGTGGCATTCAGTACTTC
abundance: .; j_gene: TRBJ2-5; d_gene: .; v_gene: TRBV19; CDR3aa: CASTGTFQETQYF; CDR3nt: TGTGCCAGTACCGGGACATTCCAAGAGACCCAGTACTTC
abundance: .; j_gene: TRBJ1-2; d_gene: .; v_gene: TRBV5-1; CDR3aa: CASSFSESYGYTF; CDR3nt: TGCGCCAGCAGCTTCTCGGAGTCCTATGGCTACACCTTC
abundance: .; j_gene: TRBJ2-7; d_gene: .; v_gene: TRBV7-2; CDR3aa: CASSPGLGAYEQYF; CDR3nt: TGTGCCAGCAGCCCGGGACTTGGAGCCTACGAGCAGTACTTC
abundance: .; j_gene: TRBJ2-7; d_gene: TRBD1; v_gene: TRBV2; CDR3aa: CASSAGQGPYEQYF; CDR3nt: TGTGCCAGCAGCGCGGGACAGGGACCCTACGAGCAGTACTTC
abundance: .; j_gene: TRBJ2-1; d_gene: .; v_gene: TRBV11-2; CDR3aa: CASVGGTGSYNEQFF; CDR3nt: TGTGCCAGCGTGGGAGGGACAGGTTCCTACAATGAGCAGTTCTTC
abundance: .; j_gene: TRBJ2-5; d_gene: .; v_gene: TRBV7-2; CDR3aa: CASSRSNQETQYF; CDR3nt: TGTGCCAGCAGCAGGTCTAACCAAGAGACCCAGTACTTC
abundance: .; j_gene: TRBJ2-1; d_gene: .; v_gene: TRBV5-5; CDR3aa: CASSLRRDGLVEQFF; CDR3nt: TGTGCCAGCAGCTTGAGGCGGGACGGTCTGGTTGAGCAGTTCTTC
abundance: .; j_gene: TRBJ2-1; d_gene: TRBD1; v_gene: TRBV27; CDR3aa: CASSFRGQTYNEQFF; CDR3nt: TGTGCCAGCAGTTTTAGGGGGCAGACCTACAATGAGCAGTTCTTC
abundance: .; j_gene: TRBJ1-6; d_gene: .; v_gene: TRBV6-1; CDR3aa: CASSEIRGMALHF; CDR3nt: TGTGCCAGCAGTGAAATTAGGGGTATGGCCCTCCACTTT
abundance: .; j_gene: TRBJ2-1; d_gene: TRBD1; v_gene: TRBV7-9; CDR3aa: CASSSGTARGEQFF; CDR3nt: TGTGCCAGCAGCTCCGGGACAGCCCGGGGTGAGCAGTTCTTC
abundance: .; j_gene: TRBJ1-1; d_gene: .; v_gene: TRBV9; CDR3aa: CASSVGEPNTEAFF; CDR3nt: TGTGCCAGCAGCGTAGGAGAACCGAACACTGAAGCTTTCTTT
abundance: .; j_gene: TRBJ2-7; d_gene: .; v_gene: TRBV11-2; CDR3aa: CASSPQRQTYEQYF; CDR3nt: TGTGCCAGCAGCCCCCAGCGGCAGACCTACGAGCAGTACTTC
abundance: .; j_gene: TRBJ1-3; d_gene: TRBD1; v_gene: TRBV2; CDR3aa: CASKGAGLSGNTIYF; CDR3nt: TGTGCCAGCAAGGGGGCAGGCCTCTCTGGAAACACCATATATTTT
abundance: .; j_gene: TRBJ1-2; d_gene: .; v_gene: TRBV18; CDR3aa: CASSLTDTNYGYTF; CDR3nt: TGTGCCAGCTCACTAACGGATACTAACTATGGCTACACCTTC
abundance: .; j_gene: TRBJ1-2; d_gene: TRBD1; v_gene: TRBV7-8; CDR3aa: CASSPRQGGDGYTF; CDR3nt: TGTGCCAGCAGCCCTCGACAGGGGGGGGATGGCTACACCTTC
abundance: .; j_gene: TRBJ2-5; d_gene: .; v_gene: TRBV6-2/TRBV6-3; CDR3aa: CASTPGGRTRETQYF; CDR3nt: TGTGCCAGCACCCCGGGTGGCAGGACGCGAGAGACCCAGTACTTC
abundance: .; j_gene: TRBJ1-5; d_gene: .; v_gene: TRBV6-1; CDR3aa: CASSELWGDQPQHF; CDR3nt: TGTGCCAGCAGTGAACTCTGGGGGGATCAGCCCCAGCATTTT
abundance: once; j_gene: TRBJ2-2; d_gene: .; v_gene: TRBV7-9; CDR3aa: CASSLRDLMNTGELFF; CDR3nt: TGTGCCAGCAGCTTAAGGGACTTAATGAACACCGGGGAGCTGTTTTTT
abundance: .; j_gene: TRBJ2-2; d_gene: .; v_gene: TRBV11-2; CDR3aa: CASSTSPSPGLTGELFF; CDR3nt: TGTGCCAGCAGCACCAGCCCCAGCCCGGGTCTTACCGGGGAGCTGTTTTTT
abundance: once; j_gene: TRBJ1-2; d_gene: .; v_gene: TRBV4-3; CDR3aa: CASSQGSGQGFGGYTF; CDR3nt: TGCGCCAGCAGCCAAGGCTCCGGGCAGGGATTTGGTGGCTACACCTTC
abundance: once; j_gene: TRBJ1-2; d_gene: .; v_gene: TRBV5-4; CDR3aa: CASSTYGGLYGYTF; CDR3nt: TGTGCCAGCAGCACCTACGGGGGCCTCTATGGCTACACCTTC
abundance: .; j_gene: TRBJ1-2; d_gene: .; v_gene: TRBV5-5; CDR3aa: CASSVPGQRGYYTF; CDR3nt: TGTGCCAGCAGCGTACCGGGACAACGGGGTTACTACACCTTC
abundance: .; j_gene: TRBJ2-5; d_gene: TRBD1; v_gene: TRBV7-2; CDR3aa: CASSLAGTGGFETQYF; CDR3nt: TGTGCCAGCAGCTTAGCCGGGACAGGGGGCTTCGAGACCCAGTACTTC
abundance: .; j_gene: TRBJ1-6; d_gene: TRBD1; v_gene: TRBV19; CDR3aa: CASSTTGAYNSPLHF; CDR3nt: TGTGCCAGTAGTACCACAGGGGCTTACAATTCACCCCTCCACTTT
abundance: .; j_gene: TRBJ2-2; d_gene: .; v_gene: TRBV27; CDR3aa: CASSPLLRGTGELFF; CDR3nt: TGTGCCAGCAGTCCCCTCCTTCGGGGCACCGGGGAGCTGTTTTTT
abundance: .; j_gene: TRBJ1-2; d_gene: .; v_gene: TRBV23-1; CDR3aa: CASSQSSVGSYYGYTF; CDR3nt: TGCGCCAGCAGTCAATCATCGGTCGGCAGCTACTATGGCTACACCTTC
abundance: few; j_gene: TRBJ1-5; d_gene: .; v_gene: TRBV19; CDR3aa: CASSAGNSNQPQHF; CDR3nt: TGTGCCAGTAGTGCGGGTAATAGCAATCAGCCCCAGCATTTT
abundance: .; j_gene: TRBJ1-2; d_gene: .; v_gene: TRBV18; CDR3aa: CASSRGPEYGYTF; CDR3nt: TGTGCCAGCTCGCGGGGCCCCGAATATGGCTACACCTTC
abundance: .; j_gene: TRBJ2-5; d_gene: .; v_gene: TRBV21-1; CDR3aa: CASTLRSGETQYF; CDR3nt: TGTGCCAGCACCCTCCGGTCTGGGGAGACCCAGTACTTC
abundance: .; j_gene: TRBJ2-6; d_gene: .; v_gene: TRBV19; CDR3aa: CASSRRHPVRTGANVLTF; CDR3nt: TGTGCCAGTAGTCGTAGACACCCCGTAAGGACTGGGGCCAACGTCCTGACTTTC
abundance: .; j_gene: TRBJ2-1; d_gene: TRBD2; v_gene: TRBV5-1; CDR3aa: CASSLAPGGGRNEQFF; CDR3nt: TGCGCCAGCAGCTTGGCCCCGGGGGGGGGCCGGAATGAGCAGTTCTTC
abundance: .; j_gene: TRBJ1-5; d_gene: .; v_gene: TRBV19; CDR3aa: CASSDSNQPQHF; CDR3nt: TGTGCCAGTAGCGACAGTAATCAGCCCCAGCATTTT
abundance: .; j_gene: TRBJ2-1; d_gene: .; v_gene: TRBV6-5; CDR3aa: CASSQQPRNEQFF; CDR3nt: TGTGCCAGCAGTCAACAGCCGCGCAATGAGCAGTTCTTC